This paragraph reports one TCR beta chain. Its matching antigen is unknown. This record comes from a study of T-cell memory formation after mild COVID-19. Study conclusions and caveats: Contracting CD4+ clones were located mainly in CM and EM, and CD8+ clones in EMRA.

Trimming shortened V by 1 base and J by 5 bases, and 9 bases separated the two germline ends. Germline CDR1 and CDR2: SGHKS and YYEKEE (reference sequence). The CDR3 contains 13 residues. Barcoded TCR alpha and TCR beta cDNA libraries with UMIs came from 5'RACE using constant-segment primers. TCRdb re-derived calls from the 5' RACE reads in MiXCR, one entry per CDR3 protein. Here the sample spans some 100,000 distinct CDR3 sequences, 11% being singletons. This receptor was taken from a man younger than 35 who had mild COVID-19 (a few samples of this study predate the infection). Cell type and time point are not known. Sequencing input: PBMCs or a T cell subset sorted from them (not recorded which). The chain employs TRBV5-5 and TRBJ1-1; D not certain. In DNA form, the CDR3 reads TGTGCCAGCAGCTTGAGGGCACCAACTGAAGCTTTCTTT. Residues: CASSLRAPTEAFF.